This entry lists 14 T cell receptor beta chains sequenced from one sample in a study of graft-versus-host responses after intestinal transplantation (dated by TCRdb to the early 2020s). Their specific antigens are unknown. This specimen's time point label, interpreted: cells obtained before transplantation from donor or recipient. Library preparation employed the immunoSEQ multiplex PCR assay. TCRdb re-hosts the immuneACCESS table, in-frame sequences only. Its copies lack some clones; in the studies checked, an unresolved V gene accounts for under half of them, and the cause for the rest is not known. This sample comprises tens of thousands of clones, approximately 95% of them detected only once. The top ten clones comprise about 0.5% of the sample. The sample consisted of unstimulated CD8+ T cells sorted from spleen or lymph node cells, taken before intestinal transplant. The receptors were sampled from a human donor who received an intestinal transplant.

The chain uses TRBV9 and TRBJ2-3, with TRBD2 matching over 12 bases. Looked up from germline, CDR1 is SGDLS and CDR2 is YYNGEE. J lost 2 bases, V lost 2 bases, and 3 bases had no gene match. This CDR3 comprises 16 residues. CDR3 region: CASSVRTSGNTDTQYF. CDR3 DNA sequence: TGTGCCAGCAGCGTCCGGACTAGCGGGAACACAGATACGCAGTATTTT. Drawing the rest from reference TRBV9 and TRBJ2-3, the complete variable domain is DSGVTQTPKHLITATGQRVTLRCSPRSGDLSVYWYQQSLDQGLQFLIQYYNGEERAKGNILERFSAQQFPDLHSELNLSSLELGDSALYFCASSVRTSGNTDTQYFGPGTRLTVL.

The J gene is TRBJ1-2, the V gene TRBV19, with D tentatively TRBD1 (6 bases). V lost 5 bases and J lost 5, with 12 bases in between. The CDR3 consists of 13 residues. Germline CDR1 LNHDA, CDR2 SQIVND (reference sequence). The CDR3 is CASSPGTQYGYTF. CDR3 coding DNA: TGTGCCAGTAGTCCGGGGACACAGTATGGCTACACCTTC.

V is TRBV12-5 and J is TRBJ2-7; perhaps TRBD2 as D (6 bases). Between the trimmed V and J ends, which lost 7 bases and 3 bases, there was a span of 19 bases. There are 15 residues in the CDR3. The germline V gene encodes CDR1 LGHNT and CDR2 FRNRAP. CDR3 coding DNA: TGTGCTAGTGCGGGGGTCGGGGGAAGTCGCTACGAGCAGTACTTC. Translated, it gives CASAGVGGSRYEQYF.

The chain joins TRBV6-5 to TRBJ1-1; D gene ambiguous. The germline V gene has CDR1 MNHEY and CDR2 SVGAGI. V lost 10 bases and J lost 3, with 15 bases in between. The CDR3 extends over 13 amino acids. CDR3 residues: CATGLFQDTEAFF. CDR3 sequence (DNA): TGTGCCACTGGCTTATTCCAGGACACTGAAGCTTTCTTT.

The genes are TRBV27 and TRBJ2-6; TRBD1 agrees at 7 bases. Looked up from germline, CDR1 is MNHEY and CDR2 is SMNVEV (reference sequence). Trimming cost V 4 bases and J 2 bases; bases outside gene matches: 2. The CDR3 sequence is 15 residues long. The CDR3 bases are TGTGCCAGCAGTTGGGGACAGACTGGGGCCAACGTCCTGACTTTC. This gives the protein CASSWGQTGANVLTF.

The CDR3 reads CASSSPGQTYEQYF. The CDR3 DNA is TGTGCCAGCAGTTCACCGGGACAAACCTACGAGCAGTACTTC. V is TRBV28 and J is TRBJ2-7, with D maybe TRBD1 (6 bases). This CDR3 spans 14 amino acids. Trimming stripped 4 bases from V and 2 bases from J, with 12 bases between. CDR1 and CDR2 (germline): MDHEN, SYDVKM.

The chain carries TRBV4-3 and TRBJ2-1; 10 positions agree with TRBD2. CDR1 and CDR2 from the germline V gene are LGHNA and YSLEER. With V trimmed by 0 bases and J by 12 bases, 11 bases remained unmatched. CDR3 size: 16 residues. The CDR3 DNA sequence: TGCGCCAGCAGCCAAGATCGGAGCCTAGCGGGGGCCGCGCAGTTCTTC. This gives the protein CASSQDRSLAGAAQFF.

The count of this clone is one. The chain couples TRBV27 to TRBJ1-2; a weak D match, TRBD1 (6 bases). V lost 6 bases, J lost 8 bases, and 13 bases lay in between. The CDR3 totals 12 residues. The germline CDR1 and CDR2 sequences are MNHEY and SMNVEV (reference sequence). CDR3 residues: CASSGQKGGYTF. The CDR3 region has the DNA TGTGCCAGCAGCGGACAGAAGGGGGGCTACACCTTC.

CDR3 residues: CASSGGLNGYTF. The CDR3, as DNA: TGTGCCAGTTCGGGGGGGCTTAATGGCTACACCTTC. This sequence joins TRBV7-9 and TRBJ1-2, with D tentatively TRBD1 (6 bases). Germline V lookup: CDR1 SEHNR, CDR2 FQNEAQ (reference sequence). The CDR3 totals 12 residues. Trimming removed 9 bases at V and 6 bases at J, with 14 bases between.

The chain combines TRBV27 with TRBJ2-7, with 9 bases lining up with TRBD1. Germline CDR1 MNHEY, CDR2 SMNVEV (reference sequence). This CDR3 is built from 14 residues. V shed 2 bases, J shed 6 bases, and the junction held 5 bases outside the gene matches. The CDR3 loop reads CASSLSGTGFEQYF. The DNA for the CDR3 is TGTGCCAGCAGTTTAAGCGGGACAGGGTTCGAGCAGTACTTC.

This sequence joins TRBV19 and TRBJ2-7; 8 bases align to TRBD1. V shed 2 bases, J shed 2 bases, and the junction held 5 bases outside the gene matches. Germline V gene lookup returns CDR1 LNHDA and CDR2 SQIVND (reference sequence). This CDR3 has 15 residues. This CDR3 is CASSISDRGAYEQYF. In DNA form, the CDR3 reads TGTGCCAGTAGTATAAGTGACAGGGGTGCCTACGAGCAGTACTTC. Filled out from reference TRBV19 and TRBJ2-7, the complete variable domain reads DGGITQSPKYLFRKEGQNVTLSCEQNLNHDAMYWYRQDPGQGLRLIYYSQIVNDFQKGDIAEGYSVSREKKESFPLTVTSAQKNPTAFYLCASSISDRGAYEQYFGPGTRLTVT.

The chain's CDR3 is CASSLGLEDPEAFF. CDR3 nucleotides: TGTGCCAGCAGCCTGGGACTGGAGGACCCTGAAGCTTTCTTT. This chain uses TRBV7-6 with TRBJ1-1, with TRBD1 as a possible D gene (5 bases). CDR1 is SGHVS and CDR2 is FNYEAQ in the germline V gene. V lost 5 bases to trimming and J lost 6 bases, with 16 bases between them. CDR3 length: 14 amino acids. Drawing the rest from reference TRBV7-6 and TRBJ1-1, the complete variable domain is GAGVSQSPRYKVTKRGQDVALRCDPISGHVSLYWYRQALGQGPEFLTYFNYEAQQDKSGLPNDRFSAERPEGSISTLTIQRTEQRDSAMYRCASSLGLEDPEAFFGQGTRLTVV.

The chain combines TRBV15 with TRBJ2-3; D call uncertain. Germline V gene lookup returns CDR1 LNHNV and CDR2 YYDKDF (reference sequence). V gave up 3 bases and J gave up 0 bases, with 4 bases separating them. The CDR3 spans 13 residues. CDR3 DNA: TGTGCCACCAGCAGGACTAGCACAGATACGCAGTATTTT. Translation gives CATSRTSTDTQYF.

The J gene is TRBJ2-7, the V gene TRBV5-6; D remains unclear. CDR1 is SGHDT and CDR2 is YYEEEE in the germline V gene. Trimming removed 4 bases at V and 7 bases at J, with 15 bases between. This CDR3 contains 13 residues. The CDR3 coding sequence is TGTGCCAGCAGCCACCTGGCCGTCTGGGAGCAGTACTTC. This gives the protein CASSHLAVWEQYF.